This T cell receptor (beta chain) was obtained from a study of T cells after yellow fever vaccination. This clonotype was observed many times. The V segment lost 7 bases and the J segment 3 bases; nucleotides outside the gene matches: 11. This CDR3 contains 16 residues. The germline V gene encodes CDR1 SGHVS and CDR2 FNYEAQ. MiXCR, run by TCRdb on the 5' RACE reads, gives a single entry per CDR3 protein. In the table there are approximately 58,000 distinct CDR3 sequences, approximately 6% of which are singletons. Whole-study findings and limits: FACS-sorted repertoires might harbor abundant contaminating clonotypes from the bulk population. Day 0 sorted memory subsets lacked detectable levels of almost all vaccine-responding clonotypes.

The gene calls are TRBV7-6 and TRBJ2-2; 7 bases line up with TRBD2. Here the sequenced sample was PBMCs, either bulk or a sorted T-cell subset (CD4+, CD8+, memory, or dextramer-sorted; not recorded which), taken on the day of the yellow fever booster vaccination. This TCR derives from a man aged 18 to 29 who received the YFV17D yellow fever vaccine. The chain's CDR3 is CASILVQGGYTGELFF. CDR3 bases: TGTGCCAGCATCCTAGTGCAGGGAGGGTACACCGGGGAGCTGTTTTTT. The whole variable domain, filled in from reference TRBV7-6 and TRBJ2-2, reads GAGVSQSPRYKVTKRGQDVALRCDPISGHVSLYWYRQALGQGPEFLTYFNYEAQQDKSGLPNDRFSAERPEGSISTLTIQRTEQRDSAMYRCASILVQGGYTGELFFGEGSRLTVL.